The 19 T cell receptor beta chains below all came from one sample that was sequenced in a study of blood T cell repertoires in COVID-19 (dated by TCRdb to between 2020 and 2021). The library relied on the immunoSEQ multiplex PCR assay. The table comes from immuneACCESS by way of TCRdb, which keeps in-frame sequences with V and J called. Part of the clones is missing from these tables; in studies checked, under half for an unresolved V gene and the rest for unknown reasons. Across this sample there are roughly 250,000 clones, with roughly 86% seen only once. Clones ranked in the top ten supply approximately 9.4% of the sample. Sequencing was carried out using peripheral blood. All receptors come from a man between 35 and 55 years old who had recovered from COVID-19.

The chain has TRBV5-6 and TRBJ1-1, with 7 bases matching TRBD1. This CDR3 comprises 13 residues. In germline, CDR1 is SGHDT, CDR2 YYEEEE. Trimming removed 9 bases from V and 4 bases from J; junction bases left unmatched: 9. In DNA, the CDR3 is TGTGCCACCGGGCGGCAGGGGGTCACTGAAGCTTTCTTT. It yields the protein CATGRQGVTEAFF.

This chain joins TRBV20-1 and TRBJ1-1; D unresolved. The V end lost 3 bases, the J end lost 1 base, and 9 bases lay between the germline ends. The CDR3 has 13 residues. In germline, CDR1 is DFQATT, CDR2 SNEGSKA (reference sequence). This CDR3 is CSASSGWNTEAFF. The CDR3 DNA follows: TGCAGTGCTAGTTCCGGGTGGAACACTGAAGCTTTCTTT.

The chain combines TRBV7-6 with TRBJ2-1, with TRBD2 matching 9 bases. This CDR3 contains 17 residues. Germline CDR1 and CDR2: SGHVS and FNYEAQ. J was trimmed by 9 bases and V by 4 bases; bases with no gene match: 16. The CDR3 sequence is CASSSSITLAGFVEQFF. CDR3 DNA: TGTGCCAGCAGCTCCAGCATAACCCTAGCGGGGTTTGTTGAGCAGTTCTTC.

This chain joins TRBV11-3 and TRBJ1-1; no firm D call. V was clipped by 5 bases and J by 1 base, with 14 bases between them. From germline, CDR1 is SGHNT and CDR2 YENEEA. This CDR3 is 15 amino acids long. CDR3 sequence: CASSPGGSSNTEAFF. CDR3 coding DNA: TGTGCCAGCAGCCCCGGCGGCAGCTCGAACACTGAAGCTTTCTTT.

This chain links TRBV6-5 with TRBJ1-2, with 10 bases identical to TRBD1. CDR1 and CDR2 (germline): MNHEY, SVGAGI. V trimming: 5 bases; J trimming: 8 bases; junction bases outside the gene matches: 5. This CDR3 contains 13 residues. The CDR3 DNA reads TGTGCCAGCAGTACGGGACAGGGGAGAGGCTACACCTTC. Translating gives CASSTGQGRGYTF.

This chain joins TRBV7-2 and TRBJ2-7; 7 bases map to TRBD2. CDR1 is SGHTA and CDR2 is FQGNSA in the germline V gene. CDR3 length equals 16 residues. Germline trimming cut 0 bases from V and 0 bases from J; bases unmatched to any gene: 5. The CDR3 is CASSLALGGGSYEQYF. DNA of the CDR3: TGTGCCAGCAGCTTAGCGTTGGGGGGGGGCTCCTACGAGCAGTACTTC.

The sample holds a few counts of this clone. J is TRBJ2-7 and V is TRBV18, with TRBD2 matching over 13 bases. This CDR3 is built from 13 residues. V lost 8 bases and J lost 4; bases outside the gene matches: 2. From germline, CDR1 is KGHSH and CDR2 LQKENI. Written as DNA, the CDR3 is TGTGCCAGCCGACTAGCGGGGGGTTACGAGCAGTACTTC. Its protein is CASRLAGGYEQYF.

CDR3 bases: TGTGCCAGTAGTATCGGACTAGCCGGCATTCAGTACTTC. Amino acid sequence: CASSIGLAGIQYF. This rearrangement joins TRBV19 to TRBJ2-4; 8 bases line up with TRBD2. CDR1 LNHDA and CDR2 SQIVND come from the germline V gene (reference sequence). This CDR3 has 13 residues. The J segment lost 9 bases and the V segment lost 3 bases, leaving 4 bases of the junction unmatched. The whole variable domain, remainder taken from reference TRBV19 and TRBJ2-4, is DGGITQSPKYLFRKEGQNVTLSCEQNLNHDAMYWYRQDPGQGLRLIYYSQIVNDFQKGDIAEGYSVSREKKESFPLTVTSAQKNPTAFYLCASSIGLAGIQYFGAGTRLSVL.

CDR3 coding DNA: TGTGCCTGGAGTGTACTTGGGCAGAGCGGAAACACCATATATTTT. Translating gives CAWSVLGQSGNTIYF. The rearrangement joins TRBV30 to TRBJ1-3; D uncertain. The CDR3 runs to 15 residues. V lost 0 bases and J lost 4, with 13 bases in between. CDR1 GTSNPN and CDR2 SVGIG come from the germline V gene (reference sequence).

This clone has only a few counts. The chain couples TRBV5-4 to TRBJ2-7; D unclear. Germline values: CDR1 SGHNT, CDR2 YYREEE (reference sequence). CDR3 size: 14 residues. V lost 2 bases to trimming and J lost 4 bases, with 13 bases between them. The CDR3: CASSLTTPIYEQYF. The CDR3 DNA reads TGTGCCAGCAGCTTAACGACACCGATATACGAGCAGTACTTC.

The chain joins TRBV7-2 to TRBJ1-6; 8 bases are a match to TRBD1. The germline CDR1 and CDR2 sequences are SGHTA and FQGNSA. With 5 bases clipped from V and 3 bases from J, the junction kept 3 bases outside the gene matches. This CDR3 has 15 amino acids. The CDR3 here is CASSPDRGYNSPLHF. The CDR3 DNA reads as TGTGCCAGCAGCCCAGACAGGGGCTATAATTCACCCCTCCACTTT.

The CDR3 DNA sequence: TGTGCCAGCAGCCTCACTAGCGGTGTTCGGTACGAGCAGTACTTC. This encodes CASSLTSGVRYEQYF. The chain recombines TRBV7-2 with TRBJ2-7, with 8 bases that match TRBD2. Germline CDR1 reads SGHTA; CDR2 reads FQGNSA. V shed 5 bases and J 4 bases; nucleotides not matched to a gene: 10. The CDR3 sequence is 15 residues long.

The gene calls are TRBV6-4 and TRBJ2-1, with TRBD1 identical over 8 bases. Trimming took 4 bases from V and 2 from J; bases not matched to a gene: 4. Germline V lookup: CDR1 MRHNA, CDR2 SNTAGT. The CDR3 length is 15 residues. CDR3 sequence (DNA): TGTGCCAGCAGTGCCAGACAGGGGACCTACAATGAGCAGTTCTTC. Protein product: CASSARQGTYNEQFF.

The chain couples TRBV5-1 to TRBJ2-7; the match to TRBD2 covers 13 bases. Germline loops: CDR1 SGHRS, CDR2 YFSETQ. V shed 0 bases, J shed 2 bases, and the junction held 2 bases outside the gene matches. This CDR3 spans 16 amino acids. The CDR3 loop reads CASSLELAGGPYEQYF. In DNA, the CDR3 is TGCGCCAGCAGCTTGGAACTAGCGGGGGGGCCCTACGAGCAGTACTTC.

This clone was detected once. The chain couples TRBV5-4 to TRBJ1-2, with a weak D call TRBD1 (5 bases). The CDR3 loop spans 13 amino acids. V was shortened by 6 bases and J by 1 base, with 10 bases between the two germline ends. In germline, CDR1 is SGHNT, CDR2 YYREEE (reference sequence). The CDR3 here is CASKLTDNYGYTF. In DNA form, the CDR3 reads TGTGCCAGCAAGTTGACAGATAACTATGGCTACACCTTC.

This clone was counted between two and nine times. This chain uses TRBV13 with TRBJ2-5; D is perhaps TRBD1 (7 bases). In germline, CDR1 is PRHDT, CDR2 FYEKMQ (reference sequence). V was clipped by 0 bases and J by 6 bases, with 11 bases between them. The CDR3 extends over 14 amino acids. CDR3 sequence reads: CASSLGQGGKTQYF. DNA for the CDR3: TGTGCCAGCAGCTTAGGTCAGGGGGGTAAGACCCAGTACTTC.

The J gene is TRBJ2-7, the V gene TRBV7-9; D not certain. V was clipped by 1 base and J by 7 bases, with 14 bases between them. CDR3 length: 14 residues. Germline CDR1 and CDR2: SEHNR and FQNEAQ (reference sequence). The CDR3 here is CASSLDLVLAEQYF. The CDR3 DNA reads TGTGCCAGCAGCTTAGACCTAGTTCTGGCGGAGCAGTACTTC.

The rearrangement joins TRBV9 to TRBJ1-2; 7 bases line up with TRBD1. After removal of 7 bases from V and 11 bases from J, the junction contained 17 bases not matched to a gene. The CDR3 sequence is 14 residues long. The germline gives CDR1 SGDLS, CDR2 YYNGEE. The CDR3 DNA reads TGTGCCAGCGGAGCGGGAGGGGGCGTATCGGGGTACACCTTC. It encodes CASGAGGGVSGYTF.

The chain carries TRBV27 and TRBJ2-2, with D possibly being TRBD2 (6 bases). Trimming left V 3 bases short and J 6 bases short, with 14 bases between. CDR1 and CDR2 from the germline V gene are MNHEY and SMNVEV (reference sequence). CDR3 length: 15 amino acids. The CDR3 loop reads CASSFPGAGSGELFF. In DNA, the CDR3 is TGTGCCAGCAGTTTCCCCGGGGCGGGGTCCGGGGAGCTGTTTTTT.